This TCR beta chain originates from a study of early T cells in non-severe SARS-CoV-2 infection. MiXCR, applied by TCRdb to the 5' RACE reads, yields one record per CDR3 protein. The table lists 95,000 to 120,000 distinct CDR3 sequences, roughly 12% of them singletons. Ten or more counts support this clonotype. Sequencing was carried out using whole blood. The TCR was taken from an adult who was a healthcare worker with PCR-confirmed SARS-CoV-2 infection or an uninfected control (not recorded which).

The CDR3 protein is CAWSVGPNTEAFF. CDR3 coding DNA: TGTGCCTGGAGTGTGGGGCCGAACACTGAAGCTTTCTTT. The V call is TRBV30, the J call TRBJ1-1; possible D gene TRBD1, 5 bases. The CDR3 has 13 amino acids. V was shortened by 0 bases and J by 1 base, with 6 bases between the two germline ends. Germline CDR1 reads GTSNPN; CDR2 reads SVGIG (reference sequence).